This TCR beta chain was obtained from a study of blood T cell repertoires in COVID-19. About the study: Samples representing acute and convalescent COVID-19 were sourced from the United States, Italy and Spain. From T cells, B-cell-depleted T cells, or PBMCs came the material, which was cDNA or gDNA.

The CDR3 is made up of 16 amino acids. The ends were cut back, 0 bases at V and 3 bases at J, with 12 bases in the middle. Germline lookup yields CDR1 MNHEY and CDR2 SVGAGI. Authors' data handling: Amplification with reference gene primers provided the estimates of nucleated cell counts. Repertoires were generated with immunoSEQ multiplex PCR, while TCRdb's copy carries only in-frame clones and drops some. That table supplies the V and J calls and clone size; D and trimming were determined from the DNA. There are under 150,000 clones in the sample; over 60% occur only once, and 3.5% to 5.5% lies in the top ten.

This TCR was sampled from a woman at least 80 years old with active or convalescent COVID-19. This chain links TRBV6-5 with TRBJ1-3; D gene unclear. Sequencing was done on a sample of peripheral blood. CDR3 region: CASSYSIGQVGNTIYF. CDR3 nucleotides: TGTGCCAGCAGTTACTCGATCGGCCAGGTTGGAAACACCATATATTTT.